This entry features one T cell receptor beta chain sequence. This sample was included in a study of shared clonotypes between healthy human individuals. Only Caucasian adults living in Nashville, Tennessee made up the donor group. Method: immunoSEQ multiplex PCR; TCRdb's copy keeps in-frame clones and lacks some. The sample holds some 1,100,000 clones, around 78% seen once. Germline CDR1 reads SGDLS; CDR2 reads YYNGEE. The V gene end was trimmed by 3 bases and the J gene end by 4 bases; junction bases not matched to a gene: 4. The CDR3 totals 14 residues. This sequence was found in a man between 18 and 35 years old in good health. Some clones in this sample may be carry-over from other donors' samples. The sequenced material came from memory CD4+ T cells from PBMCs. Documented subset: CD45RA-negative fraction. The chain uses TRBV9 and TRBJ1-3; TRBD1 agrees at 7 bases. This chain's CDR3 is CASSATGRGNTIYF. DNA for the CDR3: TGTGCCAGCAGCGCGACAGGGCGCGGAAACACCATATATTTT.